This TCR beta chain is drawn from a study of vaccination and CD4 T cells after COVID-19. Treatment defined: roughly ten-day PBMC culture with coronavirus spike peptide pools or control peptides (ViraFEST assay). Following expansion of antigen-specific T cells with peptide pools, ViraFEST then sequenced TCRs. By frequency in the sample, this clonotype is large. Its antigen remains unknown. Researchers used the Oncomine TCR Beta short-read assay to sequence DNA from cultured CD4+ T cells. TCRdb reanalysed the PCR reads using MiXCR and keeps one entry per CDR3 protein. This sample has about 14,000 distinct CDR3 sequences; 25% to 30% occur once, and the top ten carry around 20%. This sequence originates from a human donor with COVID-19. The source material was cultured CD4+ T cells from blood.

Here the CDR3 DNA reads TGTGCCAGCAGCCCCAACAGGGGAGCTAACTATGGCTACACCTTC. Amino acid sequence: CASSPNRGANYGYTF. This rearrangement joins TRBV11-3 to TRBJ1-2; 7 positions agree with TRBD1. This CDR3 spans 15 amino acids. The germline V gene encodes CDR1 SGHNT and CDR2 YENEEA. The ends lost 5 bases at V and 0 bases at J; junction bases unmatched: 6.